The next 27 T cell receptor beta chains were all read from a single sample in a study of T cell responses to AZD1222 COVID-19 vaccine. The protocol was immunoSEQ multiplex PCR, while the TCRdb copy is restricted to in-frame clones and leaves out a portion. The sample carries about 120,000 clones, around 88% recorded once. Sample: peripheral blood, taken on day 0 of AZD1222 vaccination. The receptors were sampled from an adult in good health.

The chain recombines TRBV28 with TRBJ1-2; D is unclear. The CDR3 length is 13 residues. V was trimmed by 2 bases and J by 7 bases, leaving 11 bases between them. CDR1 and CDR2 (germline): MDHEN, SYDVKM. The CDR3: CASSLPGVGGYTF. In DNA, the CDR3 is TGTGCCAGCAGTTTACCCGGCGTGGGTGGCTACACCTTC.

The gene calls are TRBV24-1 and TRBJ2-2; the match to TRBD1 covers 7 bases. The junction had 4 bases not matched to a gene; V was cut back by 2 bases and J by 2 bases. The CDR3 has 16 amino acids. In germline, CDR1 is KGHDR, CDR2 SFDVKD. CDR3 protein: CATSDSTGLNTGELFF. CDR3 nucleotide sequence: TGTGCCACCAGTGATTCGACAGGGCTAAACACCGGGGAGCTGTTTTTT.

The chain carries TRBV7-9 and TRBJ2-5; TRBD2 might be the D (6 bases). This CDR3 is 14 amino acids long. V dropped 4 bases and J dropped 4 bases, with 13 bases sitting between them. From germline, CDR1 is SEHNR and CDR2 FQNEAQ (reference sequence). CDR3 nucleotides: TGTGCCAGCAGCTCCCCCCGCGGGACAGAGACCCAGTACTTC. Amino acids: CASSSPRGTETQYF.

CDR3 amino acids: CASSPPVGHNEQFF. In DNA, the CDR3 is TGTGCCAGCTCACCTCCAGTGGGACACAATGAGCAGTTCTTC. The chain employs TRBV18 and TRBJ2-1; either TRBD1 or TRBD2 may supply D (5 bases each). CDR1 is KGHSH, CDR2 LQKENI, per germline. The V gene lost 3 bases and the J gene lost 5 bases, with 11 bases spanning the gap. The CDR3 sequence is 14 residues long.

This chain joins TRBV18 and TRBJ1-1; 9 bases align to TRBD1. This CDR3 has 20 residues. In germline, CDR1 is KGHSH, CDR2 LQKENI. The junction had 18 bases not matched to a gene; V was cut back by 3 bases and J by 1 base. The CDR3 DNA reads TGTGCCAGCTCACCGACGGGACAGGGCGTGTCGGGGGGTCGGAACACTGAAGCTTTCTTT. The encoded protein is CASSPTGQGVSGGRNTEAFF.

This chain links TRBV4-3 with TRBJ2-3; D ambiguous. CDR1 and CDR2 from the germline V gene are LGHNA and YSLEER. The CDR3 has 15 residues. V lost 0 bases and J lost 6, with 13 bases in between. The CDR3 nucleotides read TGCGCCAGCAGCCAAGAGGTAAAGAACGCGGATACGCAGTATTTT. This gives the protein CASSQEVKNADTQYF.

This chain uses TRBV15 with TRBJ2-2; D remains unclear. The CDR3 has 15 amino acids. The ends were cut back, 0 bases at V and 8 bases at J, with 13 bases in the middle. Germline CDR1 LNHNV, CDR2 YYDKDF (reference sequence). The CDR3 protein is CATSRDYGLEGELFF. DNA of the CDR3: TGTGCCACCAGCAGAGATTACGGGTTAGAGGGGGAGCTGTTTTTT.

The chain uses TRBV19 and TRBJ1-5, with TRBD1 identical over 7 bases. The CDR3 consists of 17 residues. J was trimmed by 9 bases and V by 5 bases; bases with no gene match: 19. Germline V CDR1 and CDR2: LNHDA, SQIVND (reference sequence). The CDR3 sequence: CASSPRSTTGVPGPQHF. DNA of the CDR3: TGTGCCAGTAGTCCAAGAAGTACAACAGGGGTGCCAGGGCCCCAGCATTTT.

As for this clone: The same CDR3 is also encoded by other DNA sequences in this sample. The chain couples TRBV27 to TRBJ2-1; D is unresolved. CDR3 length: 12 residues. Germline lookup yields CDR1 MNHEY and CDR2 SMNVEV (reference sequence). Trimming took off 6 bases at V and 4 bases at J, with 7 bases between the two ends. The DNA for the CDR3 is TGTGCCAGCAGCTTGAATTACAATGAGCAGTTCTTC. Translation gives CASSLNYNEQFF.

The sample holds one count of this clone. V gene TRBV7-3 combines with J gene TRBJ2-3; no clear D gene. The V gene lost 2 bases and the J gene lost 1 base, with 4 bases spanning the gap. The germline V gene has CDR1 SGHTA and CDR2 FQGTGA. The CDR3 runs 13 residues. In DNA form, the CDR3 reads TGTGCCAGCAGCTTATCCGGCACAGATACGCAGTATTTT. It codes for CASSLSGTDTQYF.

This rearrangement joins TRBV5-4 to TRBJ2-5; 7 nucleotides line up with TRBD1. J lost 2 bases, V lost 4 bases, and 8 bases had no gene match. CDR3 length: 15 residues. Germline CDR1 reads SGHNT; CDR2 reads YYREEE (reference sequence). CDR3 amino acids: CASSRTGQVQETQYF. The CDR3 DNA reads as TGTGCCAGCAGCCGGACCGGACAGGTACAAGAGACCCAGTACTTC.

The V call is TRBV4-2, the J call TRBJ1-1; a weak D match, TRBD1 (6 bases). Trimming removed 4 bases from V and 2 bases from J, with 14 bases in between. The germline V gene encodes CDR1 LGHNA and CDR2 YNFKEQ. This CDR3 is built from 15 residues. The CDR3 here is CASSLTGTLNTEAFF. The CDR3 DNA reads as TGTGCCAGCAGCCTTACCGGGACACTCAACACTGAAGCTTTCTTT.

The rearrangement links TRBV29-1 to TRBJ1-1, with 9 bases lining up with TRBD1. The V and J ends lost 6 bases and 4 bases, in that order; junction bases with no gene match: 6. The CDR3 is 13 amino acids. In germline, CDR1 is SQVTM, CDR2 ANQGSEA. The CDR3 coding sequence is TGCAGCGTACAGGGGGCATTGCGCACTGAAGCTTTCTTT. It specifies CSVQGALRTEAFF.

This rearrangement joins TRBV6-5 to TRBJ1-4; maybe TRBD1 (6 bases). This CDR3 has 16 amino acids. Germline V CDR1 and CDR2: MNHEY, SVGAGI. Trimming took 2 bases from V and 1 from J, leaving 11 bases between them. The CDR3 sequence is CASSYGAQGTNEKLFF. The DNA for the CDR3 is TGTGCCAGCAGTTACGGGGCACAGGGAACTAATGAAAAACTGTTTTTT.

The chain couples TRBV27 to TRBJ1-1; D is unclear. The CDR3 is made up of 16 amino acids. V was clipped by 6 bases and J by 4 bases, with 21 bases between them. Germline CDR1 reads MNHEY; CDR2 reads SMNVEV (reference sequence). The CDR3 loop is CASSPHVRRRGTEAFF. Here the CDR3 DNA reads TGTGCCAGCAGCCCTCACGTACGGAGGCGAGGCACTGAAGCTTTCTTT.

V is TRBV5-5 and J is TRBJ2-3, with TRBD2 identical over 7 bases. Germline V gene sequence: CDR1 SGHKS, CDR2 YYEKEE (reference sequence). Unmatched junction bases numbered 8, after V lost 2 bases and J lost 2 bases. This CDR3 region has 16 residues. The CDR3, as DNA: TGTGCCAGCAGCTTTCTAAAGAGCGGGACCACAGATACGCAGTATTTT. As protein: CASSFLKSGTTDTQYF.

This chain uses TRBV28 with TRBJ1-3; no firm D call. The V gene's germline CDR1 is MDHEN and CDR2 SYDVKM. This CDR3 is built from 12 residues. Deletions cut 7 bases from V and 2 bases from J, with 6 bases between. CDR3 nucleotide sequence: TGTGCCAGCAACTCTCCTGGAAACACCATATATTTT. Translated, it gives CASNSPGNTIYF.

The chain recombines TRBV10-3 with TRBJ1-1; TRBD1 matches 8 bases. Unmatched junction bases numbered 4, after V lost 9 bases and J lost 1 base. Germline lookup yields CDR1 ENHRY and CDR2 SYGVKD. CDR3 length: 13 residues. CDR3 in amino acids: CAMRGQGNTEAFF. DNA of the CDR3: TGTGCCATGCGAGGACAGGGGAACACTGAAGCTTTCTTT.

The chain combines TRBV7-8 with TRBJ1-1, with 8 bases that match TRBD1. The CDR3 contains 14 residues. J was trimmed by 6 bases and V by 6 bases; bases with no gene match: 9. The germline CDR1 and CDR2 sequences are SGHVS and FQNEAQ. CDR3 residues: CASRRDRGRAEAFF. CDR3 in DNA: TGTGCCAGCAGGAGAGACAGGGGCCGGGCTGAAGCTTTCTTT.

The chain combines TRBV11-2 with TRBJ2-3; D uncertain. This CDR3 comprises 17 residues. The V end lost 2 bases, the J end lost 1 base, and 16 bases lay between the germline ends. In germline, CDR1 is SGHAT, CDR2 FQNNGV. The DNA of the CDR3 is TGTGCCAGCAGCTTATCCCGCTCCGTTTCTCGCACAGATACGCAGTATTTT. It translates to CASSLSRSVSRTDTQYF.

V is TRBV24-1 and J is TRBJ1-5, with D possibly TRBD1 on 6 matching bases. The V gene lost 3 bases and the J gene lost 7 bases, with 15 bases spanning the gap. This CDR3 is 15 amino acids long. CDR1 and CDR2 (germline): KGHDR, SFDVKD. The CDR3 spells CATSDPSRGGQPQHF. CDR3 sequence (DNA): TGTGCCACCAGTGATCCCTCCAGGGGAGGGCAGCCCCAGCATTTT.

This chain joins TRBV6-5 and TRBJ1-2, with 8 nucleotides matching TRBD1. CDR1 is MNHEY, CDR2 SVGAGI, per germline. V lost 2 bases, J lost 8 bases, and 13 bases stayed unmatched. The CDR3 is 16 residues long. CDR3 sequence (DNA): TGTGCCAGCAGTTACGGGCGCGCAGGGGGCGCGGGGGGCTACACCTTC. Its translation is CASSYGRAGGAGGYTF.

The CDR3 nucleotides read TGTGCCAGCAGCTTCCAGGCTTCCGGGGCCAACGTCCTGACTTTC. Translation gives CASSFQASGANVLTF. The chain is built from TRBV7-2 and TRBJ2-6; D gene uncertain. V lost 3 bases and J lost 4, with 10 bases in between. The germline V gene encodes CDR1 SGHTA and CDR2 FQGNSA. CDR3 length: 15 amino acids.

This sequence joins TRBV18 and TRBJ1-1; possibly TRBD1 for D (5 bases). Germline CDR1 and CDR2: KGHSH and LQKENI. V lost 2 bases to trimming and J lost 4 bases, with 8 bases between them. The CDR3 has 13 amino acids. The DNA for the CDR3 is TGTGCCAGCTCACCATTGCAGGGCACTGAAGCTTTCTTT. Encoded protein: CASSPLQGTEAFF.

V gene TRBV6-5 combines with J gene TRBJ2-3; 10 positions agree with TRBD1. The CDR3 consists of 15 residues. The ends lost 0 bases at V and 4 bases at J; junction bases unmatched: 1. The germline V gene encodes CDR1 MNHEY and CDR2 SVGAGI. The CDR3 sequence is CASSYSGQGADTQYF. DNA for the CDR3: TGTGCCAGCAGTTACTCAGGACAGGGGGCAGATACGCAGTATTTT.

The genes are TRBV6-2 or TRBV6-3 and TRBJ1-1; 7 bases match TRBD1. V was clipped by 5 bases and J by 5 bases; unmatched bases: 11. The CDR3 is 15 residues long. CDR1 is MNHEY, CDR2 SVGEGT, per germline. Here the CDR3 DNA reads TGTGCCAGCAGTCCACAGACAGGGAGAGGGACTGAAGCTTTCTTT. It encodes CASSPQTGRGTEAFF.

The chain links TRBV4-3 to TRBJ1-6; 7 nucleotides line up with TRBD1. V lost 4 bases and J lost 9; bases outside the gene matches: 9. The V gene's germline CDR1 is LGHNA and CDR2 YSLEER. The CDR3 covers 15 residues. CDR3 protein: CASSPGTAWGSPLHF. DNA for the CDR3: TGCGCCAGCAGCCCCGGGACAGCTTGGGGTTCACCCCTCCACTTT.